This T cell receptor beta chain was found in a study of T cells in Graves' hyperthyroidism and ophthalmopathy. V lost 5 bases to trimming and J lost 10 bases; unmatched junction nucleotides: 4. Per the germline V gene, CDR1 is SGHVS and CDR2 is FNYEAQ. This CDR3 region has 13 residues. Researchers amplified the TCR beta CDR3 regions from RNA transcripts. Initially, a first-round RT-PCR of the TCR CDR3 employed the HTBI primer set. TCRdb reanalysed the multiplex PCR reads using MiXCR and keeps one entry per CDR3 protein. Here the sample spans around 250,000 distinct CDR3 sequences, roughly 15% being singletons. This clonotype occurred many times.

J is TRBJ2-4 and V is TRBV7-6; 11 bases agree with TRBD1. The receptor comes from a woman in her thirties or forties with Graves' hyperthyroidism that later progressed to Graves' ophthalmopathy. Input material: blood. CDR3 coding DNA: TGTGCCAGCAGCGTGGGGGACAGGGGGATTCAGTACTTC. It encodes CASSVGDRGIQYF.